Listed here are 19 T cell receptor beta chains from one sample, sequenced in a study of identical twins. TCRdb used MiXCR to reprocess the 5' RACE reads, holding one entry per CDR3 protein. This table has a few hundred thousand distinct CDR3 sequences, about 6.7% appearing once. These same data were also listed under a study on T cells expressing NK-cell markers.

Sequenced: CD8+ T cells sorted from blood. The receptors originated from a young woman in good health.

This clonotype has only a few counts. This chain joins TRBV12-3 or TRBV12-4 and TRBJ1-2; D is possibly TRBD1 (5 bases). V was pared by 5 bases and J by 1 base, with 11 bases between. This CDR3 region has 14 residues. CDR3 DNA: TGTGCCAGCAGTCCGGGGACTTTTAACTATGGCTACACCTTC. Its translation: CASSPGTFNYGYTF.

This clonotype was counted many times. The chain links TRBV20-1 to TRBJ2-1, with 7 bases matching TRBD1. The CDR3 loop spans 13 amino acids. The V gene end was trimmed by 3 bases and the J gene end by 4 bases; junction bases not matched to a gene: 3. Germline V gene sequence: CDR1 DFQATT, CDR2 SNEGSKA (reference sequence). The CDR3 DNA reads TGCAGTGCTAGCGACAGGGATTACAATGAGCAGTTCTTC. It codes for CSASDRDYNEQFF.

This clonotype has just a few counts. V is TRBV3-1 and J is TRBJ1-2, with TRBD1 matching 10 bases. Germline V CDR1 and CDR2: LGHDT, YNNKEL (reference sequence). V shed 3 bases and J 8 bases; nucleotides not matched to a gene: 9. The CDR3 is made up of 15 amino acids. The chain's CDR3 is CASSHTAGTGVGYTF. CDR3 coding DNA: TGTGCCAGCAGCCATACCGCCGGGACAGGGGTCGGCTACACCTTC.

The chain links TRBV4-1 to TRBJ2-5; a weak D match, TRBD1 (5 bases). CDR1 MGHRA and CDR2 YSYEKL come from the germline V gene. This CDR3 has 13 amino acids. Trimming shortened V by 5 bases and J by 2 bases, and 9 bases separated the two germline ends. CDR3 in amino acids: CASSVRVQETQYF. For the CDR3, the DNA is TGCGCCAGCAGCGTCAGGGTACAAGAGACCCAGTACTTC.

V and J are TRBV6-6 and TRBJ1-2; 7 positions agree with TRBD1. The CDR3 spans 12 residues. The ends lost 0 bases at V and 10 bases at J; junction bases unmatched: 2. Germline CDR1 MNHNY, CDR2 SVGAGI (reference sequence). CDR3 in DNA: TGTGCCAGCAGTTACTCCACAGGGGTCTACACCTTC. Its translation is CASSYSTGVYTF.

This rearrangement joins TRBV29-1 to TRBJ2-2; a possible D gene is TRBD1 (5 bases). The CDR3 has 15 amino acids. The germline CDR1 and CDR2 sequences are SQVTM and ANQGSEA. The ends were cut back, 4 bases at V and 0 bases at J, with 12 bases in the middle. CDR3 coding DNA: TGCAGCGTTGGACAGCCCGACACGAACACCGGGGAGCTGTTTTTT. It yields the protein CSVGQPDTNTGELFF.

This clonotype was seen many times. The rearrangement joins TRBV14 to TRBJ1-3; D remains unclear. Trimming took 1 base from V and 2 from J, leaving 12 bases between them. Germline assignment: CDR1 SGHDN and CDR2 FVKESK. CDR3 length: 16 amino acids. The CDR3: CASSQVGSGTGNTIYF. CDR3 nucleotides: TGTGCCAGCAGCCAAGTCGGGTCAGGAACTGGAAACACCATATATTTT.

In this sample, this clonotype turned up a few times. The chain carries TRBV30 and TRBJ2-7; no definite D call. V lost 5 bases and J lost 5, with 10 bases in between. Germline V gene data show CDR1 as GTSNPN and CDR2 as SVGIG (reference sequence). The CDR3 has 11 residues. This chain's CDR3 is CAWGVGNEQYF. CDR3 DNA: TGTGCCTGGGGGGTGGGGAACGAGCAGTACTTC. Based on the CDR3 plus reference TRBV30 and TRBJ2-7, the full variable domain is SQTIHQWPATLVQPVGSPLSLECTVEGTSNPNLYWYRQAAGRGLQLLFYSVGIGQISSEVPQNLSASRPQDRQFILSSKKLLLSDSGFYLCAWGVGNEQYFGPGTRLTVT.

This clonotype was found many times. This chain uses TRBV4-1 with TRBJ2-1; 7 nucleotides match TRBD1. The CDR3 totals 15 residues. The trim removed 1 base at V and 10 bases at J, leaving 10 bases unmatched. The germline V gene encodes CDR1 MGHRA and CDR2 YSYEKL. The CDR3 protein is CASSQGQGDLGEQFF. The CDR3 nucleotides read TGCGCCAGCAGCCAAGGACAGGGTGATCTAGGGGAGCAGTTCTTC.

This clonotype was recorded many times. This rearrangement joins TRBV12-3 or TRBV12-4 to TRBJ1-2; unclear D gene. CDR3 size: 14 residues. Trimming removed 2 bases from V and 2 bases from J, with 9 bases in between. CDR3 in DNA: TGTGCCAGCAGTTTACGCCCGGAGAACTATGGCTACACCTTC. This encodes CASSLRPENYGYTF.

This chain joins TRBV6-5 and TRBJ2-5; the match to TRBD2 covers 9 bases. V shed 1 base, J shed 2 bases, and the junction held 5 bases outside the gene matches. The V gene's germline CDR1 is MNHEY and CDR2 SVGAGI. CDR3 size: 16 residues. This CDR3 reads CASSYWASGEQETQYF. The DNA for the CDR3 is TGTGCCAGCAGTTACTGGGCTAGCGGGGAGCAAGAGACCCAGTACTTC.

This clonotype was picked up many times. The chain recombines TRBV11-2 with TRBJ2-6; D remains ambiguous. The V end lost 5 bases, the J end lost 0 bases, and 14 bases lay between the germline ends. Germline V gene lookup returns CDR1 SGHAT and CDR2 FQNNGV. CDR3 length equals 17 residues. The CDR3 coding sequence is TGTGCCAGCAGCCCCCACCCGACCCTCTCTGGGGCCAACGTCCTGACTTTC. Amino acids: CASSPHPTLSGANVLTF.

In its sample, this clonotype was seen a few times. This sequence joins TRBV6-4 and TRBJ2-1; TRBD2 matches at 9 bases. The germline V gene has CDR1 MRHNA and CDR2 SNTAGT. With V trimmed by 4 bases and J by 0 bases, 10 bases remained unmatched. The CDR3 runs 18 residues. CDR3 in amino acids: CASSVRGAGGYSYNEQFF. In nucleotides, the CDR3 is TGTGCCAGCAGTGTAAGAGGAGCGGGGGGATACTCCTACAATGAGCAGTTCTTC.

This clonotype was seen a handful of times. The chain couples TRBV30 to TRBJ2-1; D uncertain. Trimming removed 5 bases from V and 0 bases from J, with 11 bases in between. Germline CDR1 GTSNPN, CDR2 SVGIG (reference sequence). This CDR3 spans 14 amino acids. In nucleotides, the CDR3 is TGTGCCTGGGGAATTGGTAGCTCCTACAATGAGCAGTTCTTC. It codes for CAWGIGSSYNEQFF.

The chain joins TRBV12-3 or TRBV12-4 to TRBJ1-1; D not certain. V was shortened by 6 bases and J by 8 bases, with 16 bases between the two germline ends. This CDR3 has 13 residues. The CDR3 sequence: CASRDAGKREAFF. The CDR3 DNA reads TGTGCCAGCAGGGACGCAGGCAAGCGAGAAGCTTTCTTT.

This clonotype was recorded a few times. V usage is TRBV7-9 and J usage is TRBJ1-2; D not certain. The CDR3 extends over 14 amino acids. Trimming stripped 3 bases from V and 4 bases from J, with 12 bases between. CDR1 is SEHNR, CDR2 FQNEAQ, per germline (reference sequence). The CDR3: CASSLTTKLYGYTF. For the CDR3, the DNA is TGTGCCAGCAGCTTGACGACAAAGCTCTATGGCTACACCTTC.

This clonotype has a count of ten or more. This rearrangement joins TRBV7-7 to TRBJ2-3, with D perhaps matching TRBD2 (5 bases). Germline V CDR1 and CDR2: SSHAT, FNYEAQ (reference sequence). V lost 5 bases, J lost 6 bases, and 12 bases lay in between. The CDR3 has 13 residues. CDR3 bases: TGTGCCAGCAGCCGGAGCGGTTGGGATACGCAGTATTTT. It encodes CASSRSGWDTQYF. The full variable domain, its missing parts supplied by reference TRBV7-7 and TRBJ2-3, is GAGVSQSPRYKVTKRGQDVTLRCDPISSHATLYWYQQALGQGPEFLTYFNYEAQPDKSGLPSDRFSAERPEGSISTLTIQRTEQRDSAMYRCASSRSGWDTQYFGPGTRLTVL.

The chain's CDR3 is CATSRDRSAGELFF. CDR3 nucleotide sequence: TGTGCCACCAGCAGAGATCGATCCGCCGGGGAGCTGTTTTTT. The rearrangement joins TRBV15 to TRBJ2-2; D is ambiguous. Per the germline V gene, CDR1 is LNHNV and CDR2 is YYDKDF (reference sequence). The V end was cut by 0 bases, the J end by 6 bases, with 8 bases between. The CDR3 has 14 amino acids.

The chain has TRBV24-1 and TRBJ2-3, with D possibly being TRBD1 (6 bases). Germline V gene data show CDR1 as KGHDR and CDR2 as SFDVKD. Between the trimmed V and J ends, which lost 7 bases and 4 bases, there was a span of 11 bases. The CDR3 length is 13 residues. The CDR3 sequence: CATRNRESDTQYF. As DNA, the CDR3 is TGTGCCACCAGAAACAGGGAGTCAGATACGCAGTATTTT.